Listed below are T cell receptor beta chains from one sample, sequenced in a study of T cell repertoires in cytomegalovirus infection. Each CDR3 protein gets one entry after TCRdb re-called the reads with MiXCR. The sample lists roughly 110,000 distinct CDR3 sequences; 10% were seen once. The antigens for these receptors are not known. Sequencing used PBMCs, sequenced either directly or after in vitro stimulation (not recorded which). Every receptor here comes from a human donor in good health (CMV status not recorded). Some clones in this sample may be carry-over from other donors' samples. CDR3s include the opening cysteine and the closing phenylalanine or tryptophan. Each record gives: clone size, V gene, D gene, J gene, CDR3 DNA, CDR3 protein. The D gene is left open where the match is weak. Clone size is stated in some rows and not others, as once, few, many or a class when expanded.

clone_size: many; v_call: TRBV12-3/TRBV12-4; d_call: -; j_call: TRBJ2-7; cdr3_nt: TGTGCCAGCAGTCGGGTCGGGAGCGGGTACGAGCAGTACTTC; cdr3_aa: CASSRVGSGYEQYF
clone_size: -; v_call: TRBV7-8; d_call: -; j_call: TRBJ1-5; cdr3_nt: TGTGCCAGCAGCTCTGACTGGGGCTCGGCTCAGCCCCAGCATTTT; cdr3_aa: CASSSDWGSAQPQHF
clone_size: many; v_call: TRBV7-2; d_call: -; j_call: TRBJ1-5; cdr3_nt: TGTGCCAGCAAAAATAAGGGGGATCAGCCCCAGCATTTT; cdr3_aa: CASKNKGDQPQHF
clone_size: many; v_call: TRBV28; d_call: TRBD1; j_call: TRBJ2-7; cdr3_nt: TGTGCCAGCAGTTCCACCGAACTCTGGACAGGGGGGTACTTC; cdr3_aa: CASSSTELWTGGYF
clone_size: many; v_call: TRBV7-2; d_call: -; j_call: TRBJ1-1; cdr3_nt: TGTGCCAGCAGCTTAGACCCTCCCCACGCTGAAGCTTTCTTT; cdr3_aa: CASSLDPPHAEAFF
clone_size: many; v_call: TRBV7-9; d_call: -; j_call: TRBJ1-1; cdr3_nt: TGTGCCAGCAGCTCCATACCGGACACTGAAGCTTTCTTT; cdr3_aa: CASSSIPDTEAFF
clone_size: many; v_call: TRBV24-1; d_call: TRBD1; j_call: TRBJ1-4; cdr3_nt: TGTGCCACCAGTGATTTGAAGGGGGCGAAATCGGAAAAACTGTTTTTT; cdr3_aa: CATSDLKGAKSEKLFF
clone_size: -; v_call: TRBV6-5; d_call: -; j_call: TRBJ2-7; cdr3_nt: TGTGCCAGCAGGACGGCGTCAGGGTCCTACGAGCAGTACTTC; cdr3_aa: CASRTASGSYEQYF
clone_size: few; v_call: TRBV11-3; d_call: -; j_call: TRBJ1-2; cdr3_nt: TGTGCCAGCAGCTCACCGGGGACTAACTATGGCTACACCTTC; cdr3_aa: CASSSPGTNYGYTF
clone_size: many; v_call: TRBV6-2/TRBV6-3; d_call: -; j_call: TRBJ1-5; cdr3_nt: TGTGCCAGCAGTTACGAACGCAGCAATCAGCCCCAGCATTTT; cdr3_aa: CASSYERSNQPQHF
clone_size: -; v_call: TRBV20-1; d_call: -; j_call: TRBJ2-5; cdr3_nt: TGCAGTGCTAGTGTCGTCATAGAGACCCAGTACTTC; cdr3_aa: CSASVVIETQYF
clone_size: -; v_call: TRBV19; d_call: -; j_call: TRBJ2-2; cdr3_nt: TGTGCCAGTAGTATTCCGGGGATCACCGGGGAGCTGTTTTTT; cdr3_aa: CASSIPGITGELFF
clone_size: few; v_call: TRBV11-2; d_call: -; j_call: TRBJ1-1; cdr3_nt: TGTGCCAGCAGCTTAGCTCCAACCCTTCTAGCTTTCTTT; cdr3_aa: CASSLAPTLLAFF
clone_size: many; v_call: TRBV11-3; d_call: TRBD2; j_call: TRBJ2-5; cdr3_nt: TGTGCCAGCAGCTACACTAGCGGGAGGGGGGAGACCCAGTACTTC; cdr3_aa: CASSYTSGRGETQYF
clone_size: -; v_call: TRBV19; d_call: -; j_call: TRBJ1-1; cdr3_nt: TGTGCCAGTAGCACAAAAGGGGTCACTGAAGCTTTCTTT; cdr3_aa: CASSTKGVTEAFF
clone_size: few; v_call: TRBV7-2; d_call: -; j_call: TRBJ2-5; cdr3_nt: TGTGCCAGCAGTCCAACACCGATCCAAGAGACCCAGTACTTC; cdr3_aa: CASSPTPIQETQYF
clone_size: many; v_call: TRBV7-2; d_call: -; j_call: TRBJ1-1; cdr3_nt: TGTGCCAGCAGCTTAGAGGTCAGGGCGAACACTGAAGCTTTCTTT; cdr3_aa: CASSLEVRANTEAFF
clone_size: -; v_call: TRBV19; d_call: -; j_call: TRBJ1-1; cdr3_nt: TGTGCCACCAGATACCGGGGAGTGAACACTGAAGCTTTCTTT; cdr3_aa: CATRYRGVNTEAFF
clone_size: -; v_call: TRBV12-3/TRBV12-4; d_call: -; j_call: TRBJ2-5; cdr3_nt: TGTGCCAGCAGTCGAAAAGAGACCCAGTACTTC; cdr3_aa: CASSRKETQYF
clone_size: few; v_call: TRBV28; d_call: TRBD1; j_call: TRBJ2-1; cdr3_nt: TGTGCCAGCAGTTCCGTGGACAGGGAGATCAATGAGCAGTTCTTC; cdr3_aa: CASSSVDREINEQFF
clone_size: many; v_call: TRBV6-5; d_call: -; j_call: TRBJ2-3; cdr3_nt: TGTGCCATCGGTAGCGGCGGCACAGATACGCAGTATTTT; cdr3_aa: CAIGSGGTDTQYF
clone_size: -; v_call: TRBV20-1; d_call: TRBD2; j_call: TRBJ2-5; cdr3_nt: TGCAGTGCTAGGTTTGGCGGGAGAGAGACCCAGTACTTC; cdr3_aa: CSARFGGRETQYF
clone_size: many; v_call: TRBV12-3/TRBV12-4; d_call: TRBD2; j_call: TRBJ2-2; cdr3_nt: TGTGCCAGCAGTTCCGCCCCGACTAGCCCCGGGGAGCTGTTTTTT; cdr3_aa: CASSSAPTSPGELFF
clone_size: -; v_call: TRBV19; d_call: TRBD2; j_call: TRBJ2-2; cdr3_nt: TGTGCCAGTAGTCCACGACTAGCGGGAGAAATTAAAACCGGGGAGCTGTTTTTT; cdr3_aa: CASSPRLAGEIKTGELFF
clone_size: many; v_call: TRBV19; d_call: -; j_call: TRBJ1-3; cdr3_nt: TGTGCCAGTACCCTAGACAGATACTCTGGAAACACCATATATTTT; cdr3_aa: CASTLDRYSGNTIYF
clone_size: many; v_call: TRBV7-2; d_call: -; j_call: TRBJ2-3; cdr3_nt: TGTGCCAGCAGCTTAGCTCCGGGCAGCACAGATACGCAGTATTTT; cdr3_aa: CASSLAPGSTDTQYF
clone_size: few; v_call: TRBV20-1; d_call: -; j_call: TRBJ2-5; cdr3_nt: TGCAGTGCTAGAGCAGTCGGCAGCGACAGGACGGAGACCCAGTACTTC; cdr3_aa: CSARAVGSDRTETQYF
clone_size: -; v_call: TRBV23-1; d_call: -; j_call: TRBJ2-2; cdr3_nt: TGCGCCAGCACCCCTTGGGGTCGGGCCGCGAACACCGGGGAGCTGTTTTTT; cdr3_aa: CASTPWGRAANTGELFF
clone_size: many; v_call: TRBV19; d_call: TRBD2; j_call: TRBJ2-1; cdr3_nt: TGTGCCAGTAATATAGCGGGAGCGGCCTACAATGAGCAGTTCTTC; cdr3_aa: CASNIAGAAYNEQFF
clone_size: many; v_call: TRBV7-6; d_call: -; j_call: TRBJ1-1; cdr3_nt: TGTGCCAGCAGCCTAGGGGCGGCCACTGAAGCTTTCTTT; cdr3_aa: CASSLGAATEAFF
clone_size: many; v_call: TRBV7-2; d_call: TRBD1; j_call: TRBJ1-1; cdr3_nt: TGTGCCAGCAGCGGGCGGACAGGTTATGAAGCTTTCTTT; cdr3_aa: CASSGRTGYEAFF
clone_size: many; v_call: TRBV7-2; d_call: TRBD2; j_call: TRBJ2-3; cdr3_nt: TGTGCCAGCAGCAGTCTAGCGGGAGGAACAGATACGCAGTATTTT; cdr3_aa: CASSSLAGGTDTQYF
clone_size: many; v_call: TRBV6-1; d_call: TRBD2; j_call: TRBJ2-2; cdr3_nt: TGTGCCAGCAGTTCACGCGGGGGGGGGGACACCGGGGAGCTGTTTTTT; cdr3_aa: CASSSRGGGDTGELFF
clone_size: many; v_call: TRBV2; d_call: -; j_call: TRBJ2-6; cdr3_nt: TGTGCCAGCAGAACACAGGGATTAGGGGCCAACGTCCTGACTTTC; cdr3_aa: CASRTQGLGANVLTF
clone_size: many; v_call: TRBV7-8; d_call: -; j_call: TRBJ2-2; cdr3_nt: TGTGCCAGCAGCTTAGCGCAGGGCAGGCGATACACCGGGGAGCTGTTTTTT; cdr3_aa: CASSLAQGRRYTGELFF
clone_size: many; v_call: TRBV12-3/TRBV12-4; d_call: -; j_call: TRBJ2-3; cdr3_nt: TGTGCCAGCTCTTTGGTCCGAGATACGCAGTATTTT; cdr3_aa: CASSLVRDTQYF
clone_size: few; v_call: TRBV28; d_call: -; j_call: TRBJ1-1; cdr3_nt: TGTGCCAGCAACCATTCCCCGGGACTCCTGAACACTGAAGCTTTCTTT; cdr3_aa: CASNHSPGLLNTEAFF
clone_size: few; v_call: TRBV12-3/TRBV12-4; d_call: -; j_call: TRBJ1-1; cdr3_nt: TGTGCCAGCAGTTACAGGGCAGGGGAAGCTTTCTTT; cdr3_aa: CASSYRAGEAFF
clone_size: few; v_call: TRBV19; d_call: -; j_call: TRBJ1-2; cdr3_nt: TGTGCCAGTAGTATATCCCGAGGTCCCTATGGCTACACCTTC; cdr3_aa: CASSISRGPYGYTF
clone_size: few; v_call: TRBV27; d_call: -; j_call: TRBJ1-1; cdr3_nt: TGTGCCAGCAGCCACGGACGGAACACTGAAGCTTTCTTT; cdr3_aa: CASSHGRNTEAFF
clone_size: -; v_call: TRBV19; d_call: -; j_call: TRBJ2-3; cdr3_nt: TGTGCCAGTAGGGCCAGACTAGAAGATACGCAGTATTTT; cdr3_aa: CASRARLEDTQYF
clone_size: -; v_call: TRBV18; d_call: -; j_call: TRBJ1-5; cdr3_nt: TGTGCCAGCTCACTGGGAACCTCAGGGATGGGTCAGCCCCAGCATTTT; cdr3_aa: CASSLGTSGMGQPQHF
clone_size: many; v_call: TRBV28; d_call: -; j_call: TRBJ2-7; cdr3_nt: TGTGCCAGCAGTTTATCGGGAGGGGGCGGGTACGAGCAGTACTTC; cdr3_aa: CASSLSGGGGYEQYF
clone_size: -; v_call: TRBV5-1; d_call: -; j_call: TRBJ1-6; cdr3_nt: TGCGCCAGCCATAGAGGAGATTCCTATAATTCACCCCTCCACTTT; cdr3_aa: CASHRGDSYNSPLHF
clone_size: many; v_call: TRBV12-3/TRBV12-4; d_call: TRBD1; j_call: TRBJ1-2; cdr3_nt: TGTGCCAGCAGCGATCCCAATGGACAGGGGCACTATGGCTACACCTTC; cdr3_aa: CASSDPNGQGHYGYTF
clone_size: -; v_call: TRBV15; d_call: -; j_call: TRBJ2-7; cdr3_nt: TGTGCCACCAGCAGAGATCGGCCCTACGAGCAGTACTTC; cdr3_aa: CATSRDRPYEQYF
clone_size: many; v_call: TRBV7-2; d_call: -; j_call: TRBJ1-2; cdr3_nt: TGTGCCAGCAGCTTAGATGCTAACTATGGCTACACCTTC; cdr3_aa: CASSLDANYGYTF
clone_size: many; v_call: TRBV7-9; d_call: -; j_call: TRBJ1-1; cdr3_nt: TGTGCCAGCAGCTTATTGGGAGTGAACACTGAAGCTTTCTTT; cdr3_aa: CASSLLGVNTEAFF
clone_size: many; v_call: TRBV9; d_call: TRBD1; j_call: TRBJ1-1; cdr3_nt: TGTGCCAGCAGCCCGGGACAGGGGAGTAGGGTCACTGAAGCTTTCTTT; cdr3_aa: CASSPGQGSRVTEAFF
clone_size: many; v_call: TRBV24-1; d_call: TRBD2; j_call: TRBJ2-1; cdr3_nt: TGTGCCACCAGTGACGCATCTAGCGGGAAAATGGGTGAGCAGTTCTTC; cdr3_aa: CATSDASSGKMGEQFF
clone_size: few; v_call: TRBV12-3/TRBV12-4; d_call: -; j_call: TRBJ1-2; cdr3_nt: TGTGCCAGCAGTGCTTACTATGGCTACACCTTC; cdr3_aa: CASSAYYGYTF
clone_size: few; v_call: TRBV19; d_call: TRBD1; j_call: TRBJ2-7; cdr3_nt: TGTGCCAGTAGTATAGGACAGGGCTCCTACGAGCAGTACTTC; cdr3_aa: CASSIGQGSYEQYF
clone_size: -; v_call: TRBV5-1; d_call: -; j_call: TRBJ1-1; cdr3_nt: TGCGCCAGCAGCTTTGGGACGGGACACCTGAACACTGAAGCTTTCTTT; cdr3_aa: CASSFGTGHLNTEAFF